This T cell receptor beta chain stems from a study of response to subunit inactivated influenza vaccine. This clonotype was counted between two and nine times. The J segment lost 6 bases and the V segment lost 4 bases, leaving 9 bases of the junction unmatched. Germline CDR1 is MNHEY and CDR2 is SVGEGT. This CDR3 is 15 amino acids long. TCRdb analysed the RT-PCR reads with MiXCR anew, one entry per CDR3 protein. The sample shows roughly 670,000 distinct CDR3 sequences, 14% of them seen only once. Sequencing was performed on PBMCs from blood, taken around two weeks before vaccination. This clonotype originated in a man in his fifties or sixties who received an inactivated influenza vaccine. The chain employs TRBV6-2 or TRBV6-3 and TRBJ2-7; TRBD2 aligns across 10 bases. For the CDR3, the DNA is TGTGCCAGCAGTTTCCTTGGGACTAGCGCGGGCGAGCAGTACTTC. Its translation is CASSFLGTSAGEQYF.